This paragraph reports one T cell receptor beta chain. The data derive from a study of shared clonotypes between healthy human individuals. Splitting the CD4+ cells yielded a CD45RA+ naive subset and a CD45RA-negative memory subset. The CDR3 spans 16 residues. The junction had 10 bases not matched to a gene; V was cut back by 5 bases and J by 6 bases. In germline, CDR1 is MNHNY, CDR2 SVGAGI (reference sequence). Execution of the assay was at deep level. It was around 180 ng DNA, approximately 28,000 T cell genomes, that sorted-subset replicate PCRs used. Libraries were prepared by immunoSEQ multiplex PCR; TCRdb keeps only in-frame clonotypes and omits some of them. Of about 1 million clones in the sample, approximately 68% were seen once.

This rearrangement joins TRBV6-6 to TRBJ2-1, with 10 positions matching TRBD1. The clonotype comes from a man younger than 35 in good health. The sample consisted of memory CD4+ T cells sorted from blood. Subset in this sample: CD45RA-negative fraction. CDR3 sequence: CASSDLGTGDSNEQFF. In DNA form, the CDR3 reads TGTGCCAGCAGTGACTTAGGGACAGGGGATAGCAATGAGCAGTTCTTC.